Described below is a single TCR beta chain sequence and its context. Other nucleotide sequences from this sample produce the same CDR3. The data originate from a study of blood T cell repertoires in COVID-19. Study details: Sites in the United States, Italy and Spain provided acute and convalescent COVID-19 samples. Sources were T cells, B-cell-depleted T cells, or PBMCs; the material itself was cDNA or gDNA.

Germline V gene sequence: CDR1 SGHTA, CDR2 FQGNSA. J lost 5 bases, V lost 2 bases, and 4 bases had no gene match. The CDR3 sequence is 15 residues long. Original analysis: By means of reference gene primer amplification, nucleated cell counts were estimated. TCRdb's copy holds only in-frame clones and misses some; the assay was immunoSEQ multiplex PCR. The V and J calls and clone size were taken over from that table, and D and trimming were inferred from the DNA. The sample lists under 200,000 clones; roughly 80% were seen once. Material: peripheral blood. V is TRBV7-2 and J is TRBJ2-5; 11 nucleotides line up with TRBD2. The clonotype comes from a man between 65 and 80 years old with acute or convalescent COVID-19. CDR3 in DNA: TGTGCCAGCAGCTTACCGACTAGCGGGGTTGAGACCCAGTACTTC. Translation: CASSLPTSGVETQYF. Together with reference TRBV7-2 and TRBJ2-5, the CDR3 gives the full variable domain: GAGVSQSPSNKVTEKGKDVELRCDPISGHTALYWYRQSLGQGLEFLIYFQGNSAPDKSGLPSDRFSAERTGGSVSTLTIQRTQQEDSAVYLCASSLPTSGVETQYFGPGTRLLVL.